This entry is about one T cell receptor (beta chain). Antigen unknown. The sample is drawn from a study of CD8 T cells in Susac syndrome. Findings and limits, study-wide: Individuals included in the TCR sequencing and HLA analysis were acknowledged by the study to be relatively few in number.

Trimming took off 3 bases at V and 0 bases at J, with 9 bases between the two ends. From germline, CDR1 is LGHNA and CDR2 YSLEER. The CDR3 extends over 14 amino acids. Random hexamers served to reverse transcribe roughly 0.5 to 1 ug RNA. TCR beta CDR3 was amplified by immunoSEQ multiplex PCR. This amplification extended across 54 Vbeta and 13 Jbeta segments. One entry per CDR3 protein results from TCRdb running MiXCR on the immunoSEQ multiplex PCR reads. The sample has about 140,000 distinct CDR3 sequences; over 85% are singletons. Healthy donors served as the controls. They were matched for age and sex.

The receptor was derived from a human donor in good health. This chain uses TRBV4-3 with TRBJ2-7; D may be TRBD1 or TRBD2 (5 bases each). The sample consisted of CD8+ T cells from PBMCs. The CDR3 DNA reads as TGCGCCAGCAGCCAGGGGACCCGCTCCTACGAGCAGTACTTC. Amino acid sequence: CASSQGTRSYEQYF.